The clone carrying this TCR beta chain was seen more than once but under ten times. The assay was immunoSEQ multiplex PCR, and TCRdb's table has in-frame clones only and misses some. The table lists some 87,000 clones, about 90% of them singletons, with about 4.2% in the top ten. J gave up 3 bases and V 4 bases, and 7 bases lay outside the gene matches. This CDR3 has 16 amino acids. Germline V gene data show CDR1 as SGHDN and CDR2 as FVKESK. This record comes from a study of blood T cell repertoires in COVID-19. The TCR sequence derives from a human donor with COVID-19, enrolled during active disease. The donor label of this sample is uncertain. The chain recombines TRBV14 with TRBJ2-5; 11 nucleotides agree with TRBD2. The sequenced material came from peripheral blood. The CDR3 loop is CASSRPSGGPEETQYF. The CDR3 bases are TGTGCCAGCAGCCGACCTAGCGGGGGGCCCGAAGAGACCCAGTACTTC. The full variable domain, rest sourced from reference TRBV14 and TRBJ2-5, is EAGVTQFPSHSVIEKGQTVTLRCDPISGHDNLYWYRRVMGKEIKFLLHFVKESKQDESGMPNNRFLAERTGGTYSTLKVQPAELEDSGVYFCASSRPSGGPEETQYFGPGTRLLVL.